Below, 8 T cell receptor beta chains from the same sample are listed, as sequenced in a study of patients and donors after allogeneic stem cell transplantation. TCRdb used MiXCR to reprocess the RT-PCR reads, holding one entry per CDR3 protein. In the table there are 920,000 or so distinct CDR3 sequences, more than 15% of which are singletons. Sequenced input: blood, either unsorted or a sorted T cell fraction (not recorded which). All receptors come from a human donor who was either an allogeneic HSCT recipient or a stem cell or donor lymphocyte infusion donor (not recorded which). It is not recorded whose cells these are; they may come from a transplant donor.

This rearrangement joins TRBV10-3 to TRBJ2-4, with D possibly TRBD2 on 6 matching bases. The CDR3 is made up of 14 amino acids. The V gene lost 4 bases and the J gene lost 1 base, with 8 bases spanning the gap. CDR1 ENHRY and CDR2 SYGVKD come from the germline V gene. CDR3 nucleotide sequence: TGTGCCATCAGTGGGGAGGAGGCCAAAAACATTCAGTACTTC. This encodes CAISGEEAKNIQYF.

The chain is built from TRBV4-1 and TRBJ2-1; D possibly corresponds to TRBD2 (5 bases). Trimming cost V 5 bases and J 10 bases, with 12 bases left between them. This CDR3 contains 12 residues. Germline V CDR1 and CDR2: MGHRA, YSYEKL. The CDR3 sequence: CASSFRDQEQFF. The CDR3 DNA reads TGCGCCAGCAGCTTCCGGGATCAAGAGCAGTTCTTC.

This clonotype was recorded a few times. The J gene is TRBJ2-1, the V gene TRBV9, with 7 bases that match TRBD2. This CDR3 is 17 amino acids long. Germline V gene data show CDR1 as SGDLS and CDR2 as YYNGEE. J gave up 4 bases and V 0 bases, and 10 bases lay outside the gene matches. The CDR3 region has the DNA TGTGCCAGCAGCGTAGTCGGTAGTAGCGGGTTTTACAATGAGCAGTTCTTC. It encodes CASSVVGSSGFYNEQFF.

V usage is TRBV12-3 or TRBV12-4 and J usage is TRBJ2-3; weak D call: TRBD2 (7 bases). The CDR3 loop spans 16 amino acids. Deletions cut 3 bases from V and 3 bases from J, with 16 bases between. The CDR3 loop is CASSLEGGPLTDTQYF. For the CDR3, the DNA is TGTGCCAGCAGTTTGGAGGGGGGGCCCTTAACAGATACGCAGTATTTT.

This clonotype has only a few counts. The rearrangement links TRBV7-9 to TRBJ2-5, with TRBD1 matching 7 bases. The CDR3 is made up of 14 amino acids. Germline-derived CDR1 and CDR2 are SEHNR and FQNEAQ (reference sequence). The V gene end was trimmed by 4 bases and the J gene end by 5 bases; junction bases not matched to a gene: 7. The CDR3 nucleotides read TGTGCCAGCAGCTCCAAGGGGGCTGGGGAGACCCAGTACTTC. It specifies CASSSKGAGETQYF.

The V gene is TRBV5-1, the J gene TRBJ2-2; possibly TRBD1 for D (5 bases). The length of the CDR3 is 16 residues. Germline-derived CDR1 and CDR2 are SGHRS and YFSETQ. V was cut by 7 bases and J by 4 bases, with 20 bases left in between. The CDR3 sequence: CASSTDNLIRTGELFF. The CDR3, as DNA: TGCGCCAGCTCGACAGACAACCTAATCCGCACCGGGGAGCTGTTTTTT.

This clonotype appeared a few times. The CDR3 coding sequence is TGTGCCAGCAGCTTAGCGCCCTGGAGGTATGGCTACACCTTC. Protein sequence: CASSLAPWRYGYTF. This chain links TRBV7-9 with TRBJ1-2; no firm D call. V gave up 0 bases and J gave up 5 bases, with 10 bases separating them. Looked up from germline, CDR1 is SEHNR and CDR2 is FQNEAQ (reference sequence). This CDR3 contains 14 residues. Full variable domain (remainder filled in from reference TRBV7-9 and TRBJ1-2): DTGVSQNPRHKITKRGQNVTFRCDPISEHNRLYWYRQTLGQGPEFLTYFQNEAQLEKSRLLSDRFSAERPKGSFSTLEIQRTEQGDSAMYLCASSLAPWRYGYTFGSGTRLTVV.

This clonotype was observed at least ten times. The chain combines TRBV7-2 with TRBJ2-1, with D possibly TRBD1 on 5 matching bases. Trimming cost V 3 bases and J 0 bases, with 9 bases left between them. The CDR3 is 15 amino acids. Germline V gives CDR1 SGHTA, CDR2 FQGNSA. This chain's CDR3 is CASSFRQSSYNEQFF. The CDR3 region has the DNA TGTGCCAGCAGCTTTCGACAGAGCTCCTACAATGAGCAGTTCTTC.